The next 32 T cell receptor beta chains were all read from a single sample in a study of beta chain features in type 1 diabetes. Study results and limitations: People with Type 1 diabetes carried modestly yet significantly shorter TCRB CDR3s in all four CD4+ subsets.

Their antigens remain unidentified. Expressed TCRB transcripts were sequenced after all isolated RNA was converted to cDNA. Generated by immunoSEQ multiplex PCR, the TCRdb table keeps only in-frame clones and is missing some. The table includes 310,000 or so clones, about 15% detected once. The specimen was naive CD4+ T cells from blood. All receptors derive from a young man with type 1 diabetes.

This clone has a handful of counts. V gene TRBV10-3 combines with J gene TRBJ2-7, with 11 bases identical to TRBD2. The ends lost 6 bases at V and 3 bases at J; junction bases unmatched: 4. The germline CDR1 and CDR2 sequences are ENHRY and SYGVKD. CDR3 length: 14 amino acids. CDR3 in DNA: TGTGCCATCAGGGCCGGGACTAGCGGCTACGAGCAGTACTTC. Translating it yields CAIRAGTSGYEQYF.

Note on this clone: The sample holds other DNA sequences that translate to the same CDR3. In nucleotides, the CDR3 is TGTGCCAGCAGCCGTTCCTACGAGCAGTACTTC. Translating gives CASSRSYEQYF. This chain links TRBV7-9 with TRBJ2-7; D gene unclear. The CDR3 has 11 residues. V dropped 5 bases and J dropped 1 base, with 3 bases sitting between them. From germline, CDR1 is SEHNR and CDR2 FQNEAQ (reference sequence).

The V call is TRBV18, the J call TRBJ2-7, with D possibly being TRBD1 (5 bases). The CDR3 is 14 residues long. Trimming removed 8 bases from V and 7 bases from J, with 21 bases in between. Looked up from germline, CDR1 is KGHSH and CDR2 is LQKENI. As DNA, the CDR3 is TGTGCCAGCACGACCTCGGAAGGGGCGTATGAGCAGTACTTC. The encoded protein is CASTTSEGAYEQYF.

In its sample, this clone was seen a few times. This sequence joins TRBV7-2 and TRBJ2-3; TRBD2 matches 9 bases. CDR3 size: 16 residues. The V and J ends lost 6 bases and 8 bases, in that order; junction bases with no gene match: 15. The germline V gene encodes CDR1 SGHTA and CDR2 FQGNSA. The chain's CDR3 is CASSLLVGGGARTQYF. The CDR3 nucleotides read TGTGCCAGCAGTCTGCTGGTTGGCGGGGGGGCTCGTACGCAGTATTTT.

The chain links TRBV29-1 to TRBJ1-3; unclear D gene. Trimming shortened V by 4 bases and J by 0 bases, and 7 bases separated the two germline ends. Germline CDR1 and CDR2: SQVTM and ANQGSEA. This CDR3 contains 13 residues. CDR3 sequence (DNA): TGCAGCGTTGCTGTCCGCTCTGGAAACACCATATATTTT. Amino acids: CSVAVRSGNTIYF.

This clone has just a few counts. This chain links TRBV5-1 with TRBJ2-7; possibly TRBD1 for D (5 bases). The CDR3 runs to 14 residues. The germline V gene has CDR1 SGHRS and CDR2 YFSETQ. V lost 3 bases, J lost 1 base, and 11 bases lay in between. The CDR3 here is CASSWQGGSYEQYF. The CDR3 bases are TGCGCCAGCAGCTGGCAGGGTGGGTCCTACGAGCAGTACTTC.

The chain combines TRBV7-9 with TRBJ2-5; 10 nucleotides line up with TRBD2. CDR1 is SEHNR and CDR2 is FQNEAQ in the germline V gene (reference sequence). The CDR3 is 16 amino acids. J lost 1 base, V lost 5 bases, and 7 bases had no gene match. CDR3 DNA: TGTGCCAGCAGCCCGTGGACTAGCGGAGCCCAAGAGACCCAGTACTTC. Translation gives CASSPWTSGAQETQYF.

The chain combines TRBV18 with TRBJ2-7; 10 positions agree with TRBD1. The length of the CDR3 is 15 residues. Unmatched junction bases numbered 8, after V lost 3 bases and J lost 6 bases. CDR1 and CDR2 (germline): KGHSH, LQKENI. CDR3 region: CASSPGQGDLGEQYF. The CDR3 DNA is TGTGCCAGCTCACCTGGACAGGGGGACCTCGGCGAGCAGTACTTC.

The chain is built from TRBV9 and TRBJ2-7; D gene ambiguous. Trimming shortened V by 0 bases and J by 6 bases, and 10 bases separated the two germline ends. Germline values: CDR1 SGDLS, CDR2 YYNGEE. This CDR3 comprises 13 residues. CDR3 loop: CASSVGPSGEQYF. The CDR3 nucleotides are TGTGCCAGCAGCGTAGGCCCTTCGGGCGAGCAGTACTTC.

This clone was observed a handful of times. V is TRBV6-5 and J is TRBJ2-7, with a weak D call TRBD2 (6 bases). Germline CDR1 MNHEY, CDR2 SVGAGI. V shed 0 bases and J shed 1 base, with 10 bases lying between them. The CDR3 extends over 15 amino acids. CDR3 residues: CASSYSAGPSYEQYF. In nucleotides, the CDR3 is TGTGCCAGCAGTTACTCTGCGGGACCATCCTACGAGCAGTACTTC.

In this sample, this clone turned up a few times. The chain employs TRBV6-5 and TRBJ2-7; D is possibly TRBD2 (6 bases). Germline lookup yields CDR1 MNHEY and CDR2 SVGAGI. V shed 0 bases and J shed 0 bases, with 9 bases lying between them. The CDR3 spans 15 residues. This CDR3 is CASSYSGLASYEQYF. CDR3 DNA: TGTGCCAGCAGTTACTCGGGACTCGCCTCCTACGAGCAGTACTTC.

The chain joins TRBV6-6 to TRBJ2-7; D gene ambiguous. Looked up from germline, CDR1 is MNHNY and CDR2 is SVGAGI (reference sequence). V was shortened by 6 bases and J by 3 bases, with 9 bases between the two germline ends. The CDR3 loop spans 12 amino acids. In nucleotides, the CDR3 is TGTGCCAGCAGCACGACTTTCTACGAGCAGTACTTC. Protein sequence: CASSTTFYEQYF.

V and J are TRBV30 and TRBJ2-3, with 9 bases lining up with TRBD2. Germline loops: CDR1 GTSNPN, CDR2 SVGIG (reference sequence). The J segment lost 9 bases and the V segment lost 2 bases, leaving 12 bases of the junction unmatched. The length of the CDR3 is 15 residues. The CDR3 DNA reads TGTGCCTGGAGTCCAGCGGGAGGAGTTGGTTCGACGCAGTATTTT. Its translation is CAWSPAGGVGSTQYF.

This clone has a handful of counts. The chain uses TRBV27 and TRBJ2-7; 7 positions agree with TRBD1. The germline V gene encodes CDR1 MNHEY and CDR2 SMNVEV (reference sequence). V was clipped by 2 bases and J by 0 bases; unmatched bases: 4. The length of the CDR3 is 15 residues. In DNA, the CDR3 is TGTGCCAGCAGTTTACGAAGGACAGGCTCCTACGAGCAGTACTTC. This codes for CASSLRRTGSYEQYF.

CDR3 bases: TGCAGCGTTGAAGGTCAGAACACTGAAGCTTTCTTT. Translating it yields CSVEGQNTEAFF. V usage is TRBV29-1 and J usage is TRBJ1-1; D is uncertain. CDR1 and CDR2 (germline): SQVTM, ANQGSEA. The CDR3 runs to 12 residues. The V end was cut by 1 base, the J end by 1 base, with 4 bases between.

In nucleotides, the CDR3 is TGTGCCAGTAGTATAGATCTACTAGCGGGGAAGCAGTTCTTC. It translates to CASSIDLLAGKQFF. The chain couples TRBV19 to TRBJ2-1; 10 bases are a match to TRBD2. V was pared by 0 bases and J by 11 bases, with 4 bases of the junction left unmatched. The CDR3 sequence is 14 residues long. CDR1 is LNHDA, CDR2 SQIVND, per germline (reference sequence).

This chain joins TRBV29-1 and TRBJ2-3, with D perhaps TRBD2 (6 bases). V gave up 5 bases and J gave up 4 bases, with 16 bases separating them. The CDR3 is made up of 14 amino acids. Germline CDR1 is SQVTM and CDR2 is ANQGSEA. CDR3 sequence (DNA): TGCAGCGTTACCCCAGGAGGGAGCGCAGATACGCAGTATTTT. The encoded protein is CSVTPGGSADTQYF.

This clone has more than one count but fewer than ten. The V gene is TRBV7-9, the J gene TRBJ2-6, with D perhaps TRBD2 (5 bases). The V gene lost 5 bases and the J gene lost 0 bases, with 8 bases spanning the gap. This CDR3 comprises 15 residues. The germline V gene encodes CDR1 SEHNR and CDR2 FQNEAQ (reference sequence). The CDR3 reads CASSPGISGANVLTF. CDR3 bases: TGTGCCAGCAGCCCGGGGATCTCTGGGGCCAACGTCCTGACTTTC.

The genes are TRBV9 and TRBJ2-1, with 8 bases fitting TRBD2. CDR3 length equals 16 residues. Looked up from germline, CDR1 is SGDLS and CDR2 is YYNGEE. V dropped 0 bases and J dropped 6; count of bases not matched to a gene: 8. CDR3 in amino acids: CASSVAGGALGNEQFF. In DNA, the CDR3 is TGTGCCAGCAGCGTAGCCGGGGGGGCCTTGGGCAATGAGCAGTTCTTC. The entire variable domain, with the rest obtained from reference TRBV9 and TRBJ2-1, is as follows: DSGVTQTPKHLITATGQRVTLRCSPRSGDLSVYWYQQSLDQGLQFLIQYYNGEERAKGNILERFSAQQFPDLHSELNLSSLELGDSALYFCASSVAGGALGNEQFFGPGTRLTVL.

The table lists this clone with a few counts. The rearrangement links TRBV2 to TRBJ1-2, with D tentatively TRBD1 (5 bases). From germline, CDR1 is SNHLY and CDR2 FYNNEI. With 4 bases removed from V and 0 bases from J, the gap between germline ends came to 9 bases. This CDR3 contains 14 residues. The CDR3, as DNA: TGTGCCAGCAGTGGATTACAGGCTAACTATGGCTACACCTTC. Protein product: CASSGLQANYGYTF.

The chain carries TRBV6-6 and TRBJ1-2; 7 bases agree with TRBD1. This CDR3 region has 13 residues. V lost 7 bases, J lost 5 bases, and 7 bases stayed unmatched. CDR1 and CDR2 (germline): MNHNY, SVGAGI (reference sequence). The CDR3 region has the DNA TGTGCCAGCACCGACAGGGCCGGGTATGGCTACACCTTC. Translating it yields CASTDRAGYGYTF.

This clone was found a few times. The V gene is TRBV10-3, the J gene TRBJ2-7; TRBD2 aligns across 7 bases. Germline V CDR1 and CDR2: ENHRY, SYGVKD. The V segment lost 2 bases and the J segment 3 bases; nucleotides outside the gene matches: 10. The CDR3 has 16 residues. The CDR3, as DNA: TGTGCCATCAGTGAGAAGAGACTAGCAGCGGGCTACGAGCAGTACTTC. Translated, it gives CAISEKRLAAGYEQYF.

This clone has more than one count but fewer than ten. The chain couples TRBV18 to TRBJ1-5; 9 nucleotides match TRBD1. CDR1 KGHSH and CDR2 LQKENI come from the germline V gene. The ends lost 3 bases at V and 4 bases at J; junction bases unmatched: 4. The CDR3 spans 15 residues. The CDR3 region has the DNA TGTGCCAGCTCACCGGGACAGGGCCAGAATCAGCCCCAGCATTTT. Its protein is CASSPGQGQNQPQHF.

This chain connects TRBV5-1 to TRBJ2-2, with TRBD2 matching over 9 bases. The junction had 6 bases not matched to a gene; V was cut back by 0 bases and J by 0 bases. In germline, CDR1 is SGHRS, CDR2 YFSETQ. CDR3 length equals 18 residues. The CDR3 bases are TGCGCCAGCAGCTTGGTATCTAGCGGGGCATCGAACACCGGGGAGCTGTTTTTT. Translated: CASSLVSSGASNTGELFF.

V gene TRBV9 combines with J gene TRBJ2-5; a weak D match, TRBD2 (6 bases). Trimming took 1 base from V and 1 from J, leaving 11 bases between them. The CDR3 extends over 15 amino acids. Looked up from germline, CDR1 is SGDLS and CDR2 is YYNGEE. The CDR3 sequence: CASSVSGLPQETQYF. The CDR3 nucleotides read TGTGCCAGCAGCGTATCCGGACTACCCCAAGAGACCCAGTACTTC.

The chain employs TRBV7-9 and TRBJ2-1; perhaps TRBD2 as D (5 bases). Trimming stripped 5 bases from V and 6 bases from J, with 17 bases between. The CDR3 is 15 residues long. Germline lookup yields CDR1 SEHNR and CDR2 FQNEAQ (reference sequence). CDR3 in amino acids: CASSPTRITSNEQFF. The CDR3 DNA follows: TGTGCCAGCAGCCCCACACGAATAACTAGCAATGAGCAGTTCTTC.

This clone was counted only a few times. V gene TRBV27 combines with J gene TRBJ1-2; TRBD1 aligns across 10 bases. The J segment lost 8 bases and the V segment lost 6 bases, leaving 6 bases of the junction unmatched. The CDR3 sequence is 13 residues long. CDR1 and CDR2 from the germline V gene are MNHEY and SMNVEV (reference sequence). In nucleotides, the CDR3 is TGTGCCAGCAGCCCGGGACAGGGGAGAGGCTACACCTTC. It specifies CASSPGQGRGYTF.

This clone was observed a few times. The chain uses TRBV21-1 and TRBJ2-3; the DNA was not compared with TRBD2, the D call given in the table. TRBV21-1 represents a pseudogene. CDR3 length equals 19 residues. CDR3 bases: TGTGCCAGCAGCAAAGAGTGGTGGCGAAAGCGGGGGGACACAGATACGCAGTATTTT. Translated: CASSKEWWRKRGDTDTQYF.

This clone has a handful of counts. The rearrangement joins TRBV5-1 to TRBJ1-5; D may be TRBD1 (6 bases). CDR3 length: 15 amino acids. Trimming took 0 bases from V and 4 from J, leaving 11 bases between them. Germline CDR1 is SGHRS and CDR2 is YFSETQ. CDR3 region: CASSLVGARNQPQHF. CDR3 nucleotides: TGCGCCAGCAGCTTGGTGGGGGCGCGAAATCAGCCCCAGCATTTT.

The chain couples TRBV5-1 to TRBJ1-5; TRBD1 is a possible D gene (5 bases). Germline V gives CDR1 SGHRS, CDR2 YFSETQ. Trimming removed 1 base from V and 4 bases from J, with 12 bases in between. The CDR3 is made up of 15 amino acids. The CDR3, as DNA: TGCGCCAGCAGCTTGACAGGTCAAGTGAATCAGCCCCAGCATTTT. It encodes CASSLTGQVNQPQHF.

V gene TRBV27 combines with J gene TRBJ2-7; D may be TRBD2 (6 bases). Between the trimmed V and J ends, which lost 4 bases and 3 bases, there was a span of 13 bases. This CDR3 region has 14 residues. Germline V lookup: CDR1 MNHEY, CDR2 SMNVEV (reference sequence). DNA of the CDR3: TGTGCCAGCAGTTCCCCCCAGGGACTCTACGAGCAGTACTTC. Translation: CASSSPQGLYEQYF.

This clone was seen only a few times. This chain links TRBV5-1 with TRBJ2-7; TRBD1 agrees at 9 bases. This CDR3 is 14 amino acids long. Trimming took 0 bases from V and 5 from J; bases not matched to a gene: 3. Germline V lookup: CDR1 SGHRS, CDR2 YFSETQ. CDR3 in DNA: TGCGCCAGCAGCTTGGGACAGGGGGTCGACGAGCAGTACTTC. This encodes CASSLGQGVDEQYF.